The present TCR beta chain was sequenced within a study of T cells in Graves' hyperthyroidism and ophthalmopathy. Overall study: Prior to any treatment, at the point of initial diagnosis, peripheral blood was collected.

Reasons for excluding patients were uncontrolled infection, other autoimmune disease, pregnancy or lactation. This sample holds PBMCs from roughly 10 ml fresh peripheral blood. The ends lost 9 bases at V and 5 bases at J; junction bases unmatched: 8. The germline gives CDR1 LNHDA, CDR2 SQIVND (reference sequence). This CDR3 spans 13 amino acids. This clonotype occurred a few times. Amplified TCR beta CDR3 regions came from RNA transcripts. A set of HTBI primers served as the primers for a first-round RT-PCR of the TCR CDR3. TCRdb independently ran MiXCR on the multiplex PCR reads; one entry per CDR3 protein. This table holds 300,000 to 450,000 distinct CDR3 sequences, around 18% found once.

The V call is TRBV19, the J call TRBJ2-3; 7 bases are a match to TRBD1. Sequenced: blood. This clonotype was sampled from a man aged 18-30 years with Graves' ophthalmopathy. The CDR3 DNA reads TGTGCCAGCGGAACAGGGGCGGGAGATACGCAGTATTTT. Protein sequence: CASGTGAGDTQYF. Supplemented by reference TRBV19 and TRBJ2-3, the full variable domain reads DGGITQSPKYLFRKEGQNVTLSCEQNLNHDAMYWYRQDPGQGLRLIYYSQIVNDFQKGDIAEGYSVSREKKESFPLTVTSAQKNPTAFYLCASGTGAGDTQYFGPGTRLTVL.